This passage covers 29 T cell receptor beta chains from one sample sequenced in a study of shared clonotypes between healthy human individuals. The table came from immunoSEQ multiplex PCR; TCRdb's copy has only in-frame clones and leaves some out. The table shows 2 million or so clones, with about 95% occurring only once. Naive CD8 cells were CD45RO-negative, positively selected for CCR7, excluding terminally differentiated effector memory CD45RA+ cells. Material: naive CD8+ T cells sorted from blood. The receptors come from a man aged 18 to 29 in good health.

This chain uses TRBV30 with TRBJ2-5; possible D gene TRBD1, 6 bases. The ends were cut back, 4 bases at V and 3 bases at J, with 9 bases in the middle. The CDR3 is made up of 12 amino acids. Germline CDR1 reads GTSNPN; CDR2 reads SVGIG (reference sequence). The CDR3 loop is CAWTQGKETQYF. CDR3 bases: TGTGCCTGGACACAGGGAAAAGAGACCCAGTACTTC.

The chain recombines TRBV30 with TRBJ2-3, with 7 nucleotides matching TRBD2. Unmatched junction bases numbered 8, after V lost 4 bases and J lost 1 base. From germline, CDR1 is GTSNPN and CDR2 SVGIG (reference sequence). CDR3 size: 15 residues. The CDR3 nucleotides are TGTGCCTGGACTCCGGGGGGTGCCGGCACAGATACGCAGTATTTT. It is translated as CAWTPGGAGTDTQYF.

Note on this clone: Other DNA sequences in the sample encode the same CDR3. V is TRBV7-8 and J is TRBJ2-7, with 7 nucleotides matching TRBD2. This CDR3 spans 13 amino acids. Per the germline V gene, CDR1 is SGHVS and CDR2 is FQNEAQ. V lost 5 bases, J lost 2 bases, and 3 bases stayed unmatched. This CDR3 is CASSQGGTYEQYF. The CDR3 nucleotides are TGTGCCAGCAGCCAGGGAGGGACCTACGAGCAGTACTTC.

CDR3 bases: TGCGCCAGCAGCCAAGGAGCAGGGACTAGCGGGAGGAGCTCCTACAATGAGCAGTTCTTC. Translated: CASSQGAGTSGRSSYNEQFF. The rearrangement links TRBV4-3 to TRBJ2-1; 15 positions match TRBD2. Trimming at V came to 1 base and at J to 0 bases, leaving 7 bases not matched to a gene. This CDR3 is 20 amino acids long. Germline loops: CDR1 LGHNA, CDR2 YSLEER.

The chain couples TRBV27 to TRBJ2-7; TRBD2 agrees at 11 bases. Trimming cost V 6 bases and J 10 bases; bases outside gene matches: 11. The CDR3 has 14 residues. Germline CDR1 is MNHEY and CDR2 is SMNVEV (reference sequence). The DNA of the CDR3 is TGTGCCAGCAGAATCGTAGGGACTAGCGGCCGACAGTACTTC. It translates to CASRIVGTSGRQYF.

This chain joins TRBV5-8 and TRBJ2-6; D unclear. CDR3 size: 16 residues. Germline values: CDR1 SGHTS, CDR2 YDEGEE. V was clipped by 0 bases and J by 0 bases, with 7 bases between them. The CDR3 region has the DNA TGTGCCAGCAGCTTGGGACATCCCTCTGGGGCCAACGTCCTGACTTTC. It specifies CASSLGHPSGANVLTF.

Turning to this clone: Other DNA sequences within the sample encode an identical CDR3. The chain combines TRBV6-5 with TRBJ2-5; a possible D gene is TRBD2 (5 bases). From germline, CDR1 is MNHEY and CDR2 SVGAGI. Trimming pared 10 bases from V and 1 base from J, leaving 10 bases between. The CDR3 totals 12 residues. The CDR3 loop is CATRGIQETQYF. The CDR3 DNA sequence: TGTGCCACCCGAGGGATCCAAGAGACCCAGTACTTC.

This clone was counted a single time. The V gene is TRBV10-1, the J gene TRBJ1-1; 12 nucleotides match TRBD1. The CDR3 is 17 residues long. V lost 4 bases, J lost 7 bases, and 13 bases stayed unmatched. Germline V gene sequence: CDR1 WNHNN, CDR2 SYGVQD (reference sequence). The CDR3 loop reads CASSGGVGQGAYVEAFF. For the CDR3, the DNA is TGCGCCAGCAGTGGGGGTGTGGGACAGGGGGCCTACGTTGAAGCTTTCTTT.

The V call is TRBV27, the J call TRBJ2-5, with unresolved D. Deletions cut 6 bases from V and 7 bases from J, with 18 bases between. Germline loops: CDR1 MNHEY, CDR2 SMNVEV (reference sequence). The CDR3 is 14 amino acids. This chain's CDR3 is CASRGLPTTATQYF. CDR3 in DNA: TGTGCCAGCAGGGGCCTACCAACAACCGCGACCCAGTACTTC.

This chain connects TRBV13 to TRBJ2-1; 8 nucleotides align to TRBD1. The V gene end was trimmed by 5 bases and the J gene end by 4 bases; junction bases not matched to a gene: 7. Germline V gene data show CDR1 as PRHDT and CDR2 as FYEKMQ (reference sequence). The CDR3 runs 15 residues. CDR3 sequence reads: CASSQRQGRYNEQFF. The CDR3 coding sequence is TGTGCCAGCAGCCAAAGACAGGGGCGATACAATGAGCAGTTCTTC. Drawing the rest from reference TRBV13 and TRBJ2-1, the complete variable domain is AAGVIQSPRHLIKEKRETATLKCYPIPRHDTVYWYQQGPGQDPQFLISFYEKMQSDKGSIPDRFSAQQFSDYHSELNMSSLELGDSALYFCASSQRQGRYNEQFFGPGTRLTVL.

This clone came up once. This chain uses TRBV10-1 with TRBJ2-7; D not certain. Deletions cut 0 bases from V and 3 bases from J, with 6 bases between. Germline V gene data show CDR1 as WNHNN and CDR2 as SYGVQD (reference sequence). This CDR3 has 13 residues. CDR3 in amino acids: CASSESQDYEQYF. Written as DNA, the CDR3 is TGCGCCAGCAGTGAGTCGCAGGACTACGAGCAGTACTTC.

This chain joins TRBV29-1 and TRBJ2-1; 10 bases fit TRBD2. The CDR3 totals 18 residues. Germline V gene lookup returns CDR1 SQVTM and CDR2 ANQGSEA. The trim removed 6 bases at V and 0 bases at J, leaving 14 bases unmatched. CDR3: CSVLAGGSVPSSYNEQFF. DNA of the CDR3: TGCAGCGTATTAGCGGGGGGTTCTGTACCGAGCTCCTACAATGAGCAGTTCTTC.

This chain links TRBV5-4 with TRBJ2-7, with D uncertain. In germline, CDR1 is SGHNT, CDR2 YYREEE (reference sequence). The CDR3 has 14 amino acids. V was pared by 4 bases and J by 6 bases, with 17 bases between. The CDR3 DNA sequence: TGTGCCAGCAGCGACCACGGACCCTCGGTCGAGCAGTACTTC. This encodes CASSDHGPSVEQYF.

The CDR3 nucleotides are TGCGCCAGCAGGGGCTCAGGGGCCCTGAACACTGAAGCTTTCTTT. The encoded protein is CASRGSGALNTEAFF. The gene calls are TRBV10-1 and TRBJ1-1, with D possibly being TRBD1 (6 bases). CDR1 is WNHNN and CDR2 is SYGVQD in the germline V gene (reference sequence). V gave up 6 bases and J gave up 0 bases, with 14 bases separating them. The CDR3 totals 15 residues.

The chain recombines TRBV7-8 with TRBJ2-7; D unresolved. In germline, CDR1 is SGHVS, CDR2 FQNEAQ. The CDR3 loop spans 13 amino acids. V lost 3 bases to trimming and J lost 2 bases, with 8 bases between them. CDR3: CASSFNTAYEQYF. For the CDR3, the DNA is TGTGCCAGCAGCTTCAACACTGCCTACGAGCAGTACTTC.

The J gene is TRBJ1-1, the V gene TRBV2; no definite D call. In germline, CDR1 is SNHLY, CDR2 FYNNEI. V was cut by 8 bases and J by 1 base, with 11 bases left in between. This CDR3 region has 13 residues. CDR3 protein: CASPLMGNTEAFF. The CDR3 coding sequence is TGTGCCAGCCCCCTTATGGGGAACACTGAAGCTTTCTTT.

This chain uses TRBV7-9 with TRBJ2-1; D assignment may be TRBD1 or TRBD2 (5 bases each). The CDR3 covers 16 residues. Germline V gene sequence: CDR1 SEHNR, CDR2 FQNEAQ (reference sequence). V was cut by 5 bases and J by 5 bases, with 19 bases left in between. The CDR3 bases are TGTGCCAGCAGCCCAACGCAGGGAGAAGGGGACAATGAGCAGTTCTTC. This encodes CASSPTQGEGDNEQFF.

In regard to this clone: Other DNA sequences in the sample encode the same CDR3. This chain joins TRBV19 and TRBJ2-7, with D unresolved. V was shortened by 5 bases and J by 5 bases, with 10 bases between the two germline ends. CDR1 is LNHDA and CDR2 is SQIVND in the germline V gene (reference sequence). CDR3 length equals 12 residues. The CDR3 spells CASSPPGHEQYF. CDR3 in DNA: TGTGCCAGTAGTCCTCCTGGGCACGAGCAGTACTTC.

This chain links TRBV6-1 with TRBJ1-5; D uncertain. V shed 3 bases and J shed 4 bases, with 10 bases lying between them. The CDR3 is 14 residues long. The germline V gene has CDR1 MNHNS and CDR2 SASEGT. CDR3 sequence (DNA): TGTGCCAGCAGTGATTTGGCAGGTAATCAGCCCCAGCATTTT. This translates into CASSDLAGNQPQHF.

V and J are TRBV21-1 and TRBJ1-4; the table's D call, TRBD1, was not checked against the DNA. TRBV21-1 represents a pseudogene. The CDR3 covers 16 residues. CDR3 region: CASSPPRPGESEKLFF. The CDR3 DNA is TGTGCCAGCAGCCCCCCCCGGCCAGGGGAGTCTGAAAAACTGTTTTTT.

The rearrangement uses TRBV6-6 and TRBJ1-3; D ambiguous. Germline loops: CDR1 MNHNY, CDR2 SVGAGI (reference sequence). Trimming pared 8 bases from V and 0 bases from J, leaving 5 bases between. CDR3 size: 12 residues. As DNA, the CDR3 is TGTGCCAGCGAAGGCTCTGGAAACACCATATATTTT. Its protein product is CASEGSGNTIYF.

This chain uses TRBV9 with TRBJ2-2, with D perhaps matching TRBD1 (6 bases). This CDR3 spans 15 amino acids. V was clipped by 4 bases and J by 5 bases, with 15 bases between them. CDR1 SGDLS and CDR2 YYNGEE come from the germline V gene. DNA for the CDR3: TGTGCCAGCAGCCATAACAGGGAATCAACCGGGGAGCTGTTTTTT. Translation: CASSHNRESTGELFF.

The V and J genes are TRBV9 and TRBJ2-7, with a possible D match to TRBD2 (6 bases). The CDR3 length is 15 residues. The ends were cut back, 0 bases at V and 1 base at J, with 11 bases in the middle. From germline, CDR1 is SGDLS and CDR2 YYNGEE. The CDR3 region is CASSVAPLASYEQYF. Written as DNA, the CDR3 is TGTGCCAGCAGCGTAGCCCCCCTAGCGTCCTACGAGCAGTACTTC.

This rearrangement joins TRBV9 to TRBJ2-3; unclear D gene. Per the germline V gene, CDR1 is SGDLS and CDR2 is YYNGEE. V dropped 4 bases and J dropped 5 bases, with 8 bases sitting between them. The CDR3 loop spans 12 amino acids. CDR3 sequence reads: CASSPSEDTQYF. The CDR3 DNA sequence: TGTGCCAGCAGCCCGAGCGAAGATACGCAGTATTTT.

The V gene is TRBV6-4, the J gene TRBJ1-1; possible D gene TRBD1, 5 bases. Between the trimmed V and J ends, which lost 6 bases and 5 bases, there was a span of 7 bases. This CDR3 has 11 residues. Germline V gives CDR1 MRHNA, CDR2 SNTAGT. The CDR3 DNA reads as TGTGCCAGCAGCTCAGGGACTGAAGCTTTCTTT. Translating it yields CASSSGTEAFF.

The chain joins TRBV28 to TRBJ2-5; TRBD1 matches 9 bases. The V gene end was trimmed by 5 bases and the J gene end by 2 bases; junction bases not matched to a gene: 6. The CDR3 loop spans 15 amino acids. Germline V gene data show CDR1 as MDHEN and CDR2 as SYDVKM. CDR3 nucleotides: TGTGCCAGCAGTCCGCCGGACAGGGGACAAGAGACCCAGTACTTC. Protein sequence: CASSPPDRGQETQYF.

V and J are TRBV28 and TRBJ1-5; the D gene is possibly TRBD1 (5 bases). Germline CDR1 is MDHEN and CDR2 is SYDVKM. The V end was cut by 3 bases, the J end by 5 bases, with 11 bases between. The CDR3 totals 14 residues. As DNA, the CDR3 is TGTGCCAGCAGTTTGGTCAGGGCTCATCAGCCCCAGCATTTT. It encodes CASSLVRAHQPQHF. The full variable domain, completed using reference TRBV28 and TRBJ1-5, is DVKVTQSSRYLVKRTGEKVFLECVQDMDHENMFWYRQDPGLGLRLIYFSYDVKMKEKGDIPEGYSVSREKKERFSLILESASTNQTSMYLCASSLVRAHQPQHFGDGTRLSIL.

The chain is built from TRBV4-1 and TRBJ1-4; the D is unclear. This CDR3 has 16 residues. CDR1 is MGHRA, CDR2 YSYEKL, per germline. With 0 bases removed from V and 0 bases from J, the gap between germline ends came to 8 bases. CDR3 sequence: CASSQDAGATNEKLFF. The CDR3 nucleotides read TGCGCCAGCAGCCAAGATGCCGGAGCAACTAATGAAAAACTGTTTTTT.

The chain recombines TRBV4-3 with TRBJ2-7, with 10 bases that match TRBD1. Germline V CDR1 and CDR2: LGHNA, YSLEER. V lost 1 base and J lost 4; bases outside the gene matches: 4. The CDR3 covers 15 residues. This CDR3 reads CASSQGQGALYEQYF. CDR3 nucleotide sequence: TGCGCCAGCAGCCAAGGACAGGGGGCCCTATACGAGCAGTACTTC.